The clone carrying this TCR beta chain was recorded at least ten times. This record belongs to a study of blood T cell repertoires in COVID-19. On the study more broadly: Sources were T cells, B-cell-depleted T cells, or PBMCs; the material itself was cDNA or gDNA.

Per the authors' pipeline: The assay estimated nucleated cells by amplifying reference gene primers. Sequencing used immunoSEQ multiplex PCR; TCRdb keeps in-frame clones, though not all of them. V, J and clone size reflect that table, while D and trimming were determined from the DNA. The table lists around 140,000 clones, 75% to 80% of them singletons. In germline, CDR1 is SGHTA, CDR2 FQGTGA. The germline V and J ends were trimmed by 1 base and 0 bases, with 10 bases remaining between them. The CDR3 has 16 amino acids. Among Cohort 3 donors, those recovered had two negative PCRs, clearance, or symptom resolution.

This sequence originates from a woman in her 50s who had recovered from COVID-19. The chain joins TRBV7-3 to TRBJ1-5; D not certain. Sequencing input: PBMCs or T cells enriched from blood (not recorded which). The chain's CDR3 is CASSLIARPSNQPQHF. CDR3 sequence (DNA): TGTGCCAGCAGCTTAATTGCCAGGCCTAGCAATCAGCCCCAGCATTTT.